Below, one TCR beta chain is given with its context. The record originates from a study of early T cells in non-severe SARS-CoV-2 infection. CDR3 length: 18 amino acids. The V and J ends lost 4 bases and 4 bases, in that order; junction bases with no gene match: 15. Germline CDR1 and CDR2: SGHTA and FQGTGA. TCRdb redid the calling of the 5' RACE reads with MiXCR, one entry per CDR3 protein. The sample lists approximately 120,000 distinct CDR3 sequences, about 15% occurring once. The sequenced sample was whole blood. The TCR comes from an adult who was a healthcare worker with PCR-confirmed SARS-CoV-2 infection or an uninfected control (not recorded which). V gene TRBV7-3 combines with J gene TRBJ2-7; TRBD1 matches 11 bases. The CDR3 sequence: CASSSTPGLDRGRYEQYF. CDR3 bases: TGTGCCAGCAGCTCTACCCCCGGATTGGACAGGGGGCGATACGAGCAGTACTTC.